Sequencing of this TCR beta chain was carried out in a study of cytomegalovirus exposure and HLA in healthy donors. Study outcomes and limitations: Upon later analysis, HLA-associated TCR beta chains proved more clonally expanded than other, equally common chains.

Worth noting for this clone: Its antigen is still unknown.

Donors were ostensibly healthy at sampling, although undocumented immune exposures were probable. The PCR contained 60 Vbeta and 13 Jbeta primers. TCRdb's table, derived via immunoSEQ multiplex PCR, lists solely in-frame clones and lacks some. The sample has under 200,000 clones, roughly four fifths seen once. Per the germline V gene, CDR1 is SGHRS and CDR2 is YFSETQ. The CDR3 runs to 14 residues. The V gene lost 1 base and the J gene lost 3 bases, with 10 bases spanning the gap. Sequencing was done on a sample of PBMCs. This TCR derives from a woman under 30 in good health and CMV-seronegative. V gene TRBV5-1 combines with J gene TRBJ1-1; D may be TRBD1 (6 bases). The CDR3 DNA sequence: TGCGCCAGCAGCTTGTCAGGGGTAGACACTGAAGCTTTCTTT. Translating gives CASSLSGVDTEAFF.